This is a list of T cell receptor beta chains from one sample in a study of cytomegalovirus exposure and HLA in healthy donors. Clones were read by immunoSEQ multiplex PCR, and TCRdb kept only the in-frame ones, dropping some. The table has more than 150,000 clones, around 80% seen once. The sequenced material came from PBMCs. The receptor set was obtained from a man aged 40-49 years in good health and CMV-seropositive. The CDR3 runs from the conserved cysteine through the conserved F or W. Each record gives: J gene, clone size, V gene, CDR3 length, D gene, CDR3 DNA, CDR3 protein. The D gene is left open where the match is weak. Only some rows state a clone size, as once, few, many or a class for expanded clones.

TRBJ1-2	.	TRBV27	14	TRBD1	TGTGCCAGCAGTTTGTCCGGGACAGGGGGGGGCTACACCTTC	CASSLSGTGGGYTF
TRBJ2-1	.	TRBV19	16	.	TGTGCCAGTAGTCCCGGGCTAGCGCACTACTACAATGAGCAGTTCTTC	CASSPGLAHYYNEQFF
TRBJ2-7	.	TRBV10-3	14	.	TGTGCCATCACTGTCGGAGCAGGGTCCTACGAGCAGTACTTC	CAITVGAGSYEQYF
TRBJ2-7	few	TRBV7-9	12	.	TGTTCCAGCAGCCCCAGGCCCTACGAGCAGTACTTC	CSSSPRPYEQYF
TRBJ1-3	.	TRBV19	18	TRBD1	TGTGCCAGTAACTACGCACAACAGGGGCCCGAAACCGGAAACACCATATATTTT	CASNYAQQGPETGNTIYF
TRBJ2-3	.	TRBV23-1	16	.	TGCGCCAGCAGTCACCCGGGGGGCCACCAGCCAGATACGCAGTATTTT	CASSHPGGHQPDTQYF
TRBJ2-7	few	TRBV6-6	15	.	TGTGCCAGCACCCCAAAGGGGGGGGGAACCTACGAGCAGTACTTC	CASTPKGGGTYEQYF
TRBJ2-5	.	TRBV5-6	13	.	TGTGCCAGCAGCAGTACATGGCAGGAGACCCAGTACTTC	CASSSTWQETQYF
TRBJ2-7	.	TRBV9	14	TRBD1	TGTGCCAGCAGCAGAAGACAGGGAGCCTACGAGCAGTACTTC	CASSRRQGAYEQYF
TRBJ2-2	.	TRBV7-3	13	.	TGTGCCAGCAGCAACATCAACACCGGGGAGCTGTTTTTT	CASSNINTGELFF
TRBJ1-2	.	TRBV4-1	14	.	TGCGCCAGCAGCCAAGCGCCAGGGCCCGAGGGCTACACCTTC	CASSQAPGPEGYTF
TRBJ2-7	.	TRBV7-9	13	.	TGTGCCAGCAGCCCACAGGGTATGTACGAGCAGTACTTC	CASSPQGMYEQYF
TRBJ2-5	.	TRBV19	15	TRBD1	TGTGCCAGTAGTCCTTGGACAGGGCTGAAGGAGACCCAGTACTTC	CASSPWTGLKETQYF
TRBJ1-4	.	TRBV7-9	15	.	TGTGCCAGCAGCTCTTTGGAGGGGCTAGGTGAAAAACTGTTTTTT	CASSSLEGLGEKLFF
TRBJ1-3	.	TRBV7-2	16	.	TGTGCCAGCAGCTTAGTCGAGACAAGCTCTGGAAACACCATATATTTT	CASSLVETSSGNTIYF
TRBJ2-5	.	TRBV7-9	16	.	TGTGCCAGCAGCCCCCGGTGGGGGGAACAAAAAGAGACCCAGTACTTC	CASSPRWGEQKETQYF
TRBJ1-5	.	TRBV7-2	16	TRBD1	TGTGCCAGCAGCACTTACAGGGGCTTTAGCAATCAGCCCCAGCATTTT	CASSTYRGFSNQPQHF
TRBJ1-5	once	TRBV6-5	15	.	TGTGCCAGCAGTCCCTGGGGAGGGAGCAATCAGCCCCAGCATTTT	CASSPWGGSNQPQHF
TRBJ1-2	.	TRBV27	13	TRBD1	TGTGCCAGCAGGGGAGGACAGGGGGGTGGCTACACCTTC	CASRGGQGGGYTF
TRBJ1-1	.	TRBV5-4	15	TRBD1	TGTGCCAGCAGCTTGATGTGGGACAGTGGCACTGAAGCTTTCTTT	CASSLMWDSGTEAFF
TRBJ2-7	.	TRBV9	15	TRBD1	TGTGCCAGCAGCGTTGAGCCGGGACAGGGCTACGAGCAGTACTTC	CASSVEPGQGYEQYF
TRBJ1-4	once	TRBV5-6	14	.	TGTGCCAGCAGCCTCGGCAGGGGTAATGAAAAACTGTTTTTT	CASSLGRGNEKLFF
TRBJ2-3	.	TRBV6-5	16	TRBD2	TGTGCCAGCAGTTTCCCAGGGACTAGCGGCACAGATACGCAGTATTTT	CASSFPGTSGTDTQYF
TRBJ2-3	few	TRBV7-2	16	.	TGTGCCAGCAGCCTCACCCCTGGCATTCAGGCAGATACGCAGTATTTT	CASSLTPGIQADTQYF
TRBJ2-3	.	TRBV28	12	.	TGTGCCAGCAGTTTAGAGGGTAGTACGCAGTATTTT	CASSLEGSTQYF
TRBJ2-1	once	TRBV5-1	18	TRBD1	TGCGCCAGCAGCTTGCTGTCCGGGACAGGGGGCTCCTACAATGAGCAGTTCTTC	CASSLLSGTGGSYNEQFF
TRBJ2-3	.	TRBV6-6	14	.	TGTGCCAGCCAACCACGGGGGAGCACAGATACGCAGTATTTT	CASQPRGSTDTQYF
TRBJ2-7	.	TRBV6-5	13	TRBD1	TGTGCCAGCAGTTACCTAACAGGGGACGAGCAGTACTTC	CASSYLTGDEQYF
TRBJ2-5	.	TRBV7-6	12	.	TGTGCCAGCAGCCCCTCGGGTGAGACCCAGTACTTC	CASSPSGETQYF
TRBJ2-5	.	TRBV30	13	.	TGTGCCTGGAGTTTCCGGGGAGAAGAGACCCAGTACTTC	CAWSFRGEETQYF
TRBJ1-2	.	TRBV13	17	TRBD1	TGTGCCAGCAGCTCGTACGGACAGGGCGTCCCTAACTATGGCTACACCTTC	CASSSYGQGVPNYGYTF
TRBJ2-3	once	TRBV5-1	15	.	TGCGCCAGCAGCATTGACAGGACTAGCACAGATACGCAGTATTTT	CASSIDRTSTDTQYF
TRBJ2-7	.	TRBV7-9	12	.	TGTTCCAGCAGCTTACTCTCCTACGAGCAGTACTTC	CSSSLLSYEQYF
TRBJ2-7	.	TRBV4-3	13	.	TGCGCCAGCAGCGGAAGTACAGGGTACGAGCAGTACTTC	CASSGSTGYEQYF
TRBJ2-3	.	TRBV7-6	14	.	TGTGCCAGCAGCTTAGCTTCTAGCACAGATACGCAGTATTTT	CASSLASSTDTQYF
TRBJ2-3	.	TRBV5-1	17	TRBD1	TGCGCCAGCAGCTTGGTGAGGACAGGGGGCCTTCGAGATACGCAGTATTTT	CASSLVRTGGLRDTQYF
TRBJ1-6	.	TRBV11-2	15	TRBD1	TGTGCCAGCAGCTCCCGGGACAGGACGGGTTCACCCCTCCACTTT	CASSSRDRTGSPLHF